Below, 20 T cell receptor beta chains from the same sample are listed, as sequenced in a study of human T cells and chemical hapten exposure. TCRdb re-analysed the RACE reads in MiXCR, keeping a single row per CDR3 protein. The sample has about 120,000 distinct CDR3 sequences; around 11% are singletons. Time point indicated: patch test 3, about 24 weeks after DPC sensitization. The treatment: therapeutic diphenylcyclopropenone sensitization with weekly scalp DPC. The sequencing used whole blood, collected in connection with sensitization to the hapten diphenylcyclopropenone (DPC). These receptors came from a woman in her forties or fifties with alopecia areata. Some clones in this sample may be carry-over from other donors' samples.

The table lists this clonotype with a few counts. J is TRBJ2-3 and V is TRBV5-1; a possible D gene is TRBD1 (5 bases). Trimming pared 0 bases from V and 5 bases from J, leaving 16 bases between. From germline, CDR1 is SGHRS and CDR2 YFSETQ. There are 16 residues in the CDR3. The chain's CDR3 is CASSLAWGLDGDTQYF. CDR3 nucleotides: TGCGCCAGCAGCTTGGCCTGGGGCTTGGATGGAGATACGCAGTATTTT. Supplemented by reference TRBV5-1 and TRBJ2-3, the full variable domain reads KAGVTQTPRYLIKTRGQQVTLSCSPISGHRSVSWYQQTPGQGLQFLFEYFSETQRNKGNFPGRFSGRQFSNSRSEMNVSTLELGDSALYLCASSLAWGLDGDTQYFGPGTRLTVL.

This clonotype has only a few counts. The V and J genes are TRBV12-3 or TRBV12-4 and TRBJ1-5; weak D call: TRBD1 (6 bases). Trimming cost V 6 bases and J 7 bases, with 16 bases left between them. The CDR3 length is 14 residues. In DNA form, the CDR3 reads TGTGCCAGCAGCCTGGACAGTCTTGGCCAGCCCCAGCATTTT. Amino acids: CASSLDSLGQPQHF.

This clonotype was found a few times. The chain combines TRBV20-1 with TRBJ2-7, with 10 bases aligning to TRBD2. This CDR3 region has 13 residues. J was trimmed by 5 bases and V by 6 bases; bases with no gene match: 7. The V gene's germline CDR1 is DFQATT and CDR2 SNEGSKA (reference sequence). The DNA of the CDR3 is TGCAGTGCCGAAAGCGGGAGGGCTGACGAGCAGTACTTC. Translation gives CSAESGRADEQYF.

The chain links TRBV9 to TRBJ2-7, with 7 nucleotides matching TRBD2. J was trimmed by 0 bases and V by 4 bases; bases with no gene match: 10. Per germline, CDR1 SGDLS and CDR2 YYNGEE. There are 16 residues in the CDR3. In DNA form, the CDR3 reads TGTGCCAGCAGCAATCCCCGAGCGGGGAGCTCCTACGAGCAGTACTTC. Its translation: CASSNPRAGSSYEQYF.

This clonotype was counted only a few times. The V call is TRBV5-5, the J call TRBJ1-5; D not certain. CDR1 SGHKS and CDR2 YYEKEE come from the germline V gene (reference sequence). V shed 0 bases and J shed 7 bases, with 11 bases lying between them. The CDR3 has 14 residues. CDR3 region: CASSLAAGRQPQHF. The DNA for the CDR3 is TGTGCCAGCAGCTTGGCGGCCGGGAGGCAGCCCCAGCATTTT.

The chain is built from TRBV13 and TRBJ2-1, with D maybe TRBD2 (6 bases). Germline V lookup: CDR1 PRHDT, CDR2 FYEKMQ (reference sequence). Between the trimmed V and J ends, which lost 9 bases and 4 bases, there was a span of 13 bases. The CDR3 has 13 amino acids. CDR3 in amino acids: CASRTKGYNEQFF. For the CDR3, the DNA is TGTGCCAGTCGGACTAAGGGGTACAATGAGCAGTTCTTC.

This chain connects TRBV4-1 to TRBJ2-3; no definite D call. CDR1 is MGHRA and CDR2 is YSYEKL in the germline V gene. The V end was cut by 1 base, the J end by 3 bases, with 14 bases between. The CDR3 is 16 residues long. DNA for the CDR3: TGCGCCAGCAGCCAAGGACCCCTCCGCCCTACAGATACGCAGTATTTT. Amino acid sequence: CASSQGPLRPTDTQYF.

The rearrangement links TRBV2 to TRBJ1-1; the D is unclear. The CDR3 is 13 amino acids. Germline lookup yields CDR1 SNHLY and CDR2 FYNNEI. Trimming left V 7 bases short and J 0 bases short, with 9 bases between. The CDR3 nucleotides are TGTGCCAGCACTTTGGCCCTGAACACTGAAGCTTTCTTT. Amino acid sequence: CASTLALNTEAFF. Filled out from reference TRBV2 and TRBJ1-1, the complete variable domain reads EPEVTQTPSHQVTQMGQEVILRCVPISNHLYFYWYRQILGQKVEFLVSFYNNEISEKSEIFDDQFSVERPDGSNFTLKIRSTKLEDSAMYFCASTLALNTEAFFGQGTRLTVV.

This clonotype occurred many times. The CDR3 spells CSAQRENTEAFF. CDR3 nucleotide sequence: TGCAGTGCTCAGAGGGAAAACACTGAAGCTTTCTTT. This chain connects TRBV20-1 to TRBJ1-1; D is ambiguous. Between the trimmed V and J ends, which lost 5 bases and 2 bases, there was a span of 9 bases. The CDR3 is 12 amino acids. Germline V gene data show CDR1 as DFQATT and CDR2 as SNEGSKA (reference sequence).

There are a few counts of this clonotype. The V gene is TRBV7-2, the J gene TRBJ1-1; 12 bases fit TRBD1. Germline CDR1 reads SGHTA; CDR2 reads FQGNSA. V lost 4 bases and J lost 0; bases outside the gene matches: 3. This CDR3 comprises 16 residues. The CDR3 is CASSSGQGAMNTEAFF. The DNA for the CDR3 is TGTGCCAGCAGCTCGGGACAGGGGGCGATGAACACTGAAGCTTTCTTT.

The chain employs TRBV29-1 and TRBJ1-2; 9 bases agree with TRBD1. With V trimmed by 4 bases and J by 3 bases, 6 bases remained unmatched. Germline-derived CDR1 and CDR2 are SQVTM and ANQGSEA. This CDR3 has 14 amino acids. The CDR3 DNA is TGCAGCGTTGTTCCGGGACAGGGCTACTATGGCTACACCTTC. Amino acid sequence: CSVVPGQGYYGYTF.

This sequence joins TRBV6-5 and TRBJ2-2, with TRBD2 matching over 10 bases. Germline CDR1 and CDR2: MNHEY and SVGAGI. The junction had 8 bases not matched to a gene; V was cut back by 1 base and J by 0 bases. The CDR3 runs 19 residues. CDR3 bases: TGTGCCAGCAGTTACTGGGCTAGCGGGAGACCCCCGAACACCGGGGAGCTGTTTTTT. Translated, it gives CASSYWASGRPPNTGELFF.

As DNA, the CDR3 is TGTGCCAGTAGTAGATCGGGGTGGCATGAGCAGTTCTTC. It is translated as CASSRSGWHEQFF. V gene TRBV19 combines with J gene TRBJ2-1, with D possibly being TRBD2 (5 bases). V was cut by 4 bases and J by 8 bases, with 12 bases left in between. The length of the CDR3 is 13 residues. Germline-derived CDR1 and CDR2 are LNHDA and SQIVND (reference sequence).

This clonotype was seen only a few times. V gene TRBV2 combines with J gene TRBJ2-7; TRBD2 agrees at 11 bases. V lost 6 bases to trimming and J lost 1 base; unmatched junction nucleotides: 11. This CDR3 region has 17 residues. The germline V gene encodes CDR1 SNHLY and CDR2 FYNNEI. DNA of the CDR3: TGTGCCAGCAGCAGACTAGCGGGGAGTGATTCATCCTACGAGCAGTACTTC. Translation: CASSRLAGSDSSYEQYF.

This chain joins TRBV7-8 and TRBJ2-1; D is ambiguous. The V end lost 4 bases, the J end lost 12 bases, and 16 bases lay between the germline ends. Germline V gene data show CDR1 as SGHVS and CDR2 as FQNEAQ. The CDR3 covers 13 residues. CDR3 nucleotides: TGTGCCAGCAGCTCCGATGTTCCTGCCCGGCAGTTCTTC. Translated, it gives CASSSDVPARQFF. Supplemented by reference TRBV7-8 and TRBJ2-1, the full variable domain reads GAGVSQSPRYKVAKRGQDVALRCDPISGHVSLFWYQQALGQGPEFLTYFQNEAQLDKSGLPSDRFFAERPEGSVSTLKIQRTQQEDSAVYLCASSSDVPARQFFGPGTRLTVL.

This clonotype was seen only a few times. V usage is TRBV7-2 and J usage is TRBJ2-4; D is possibly TRBD2 (6 bases). Germline V gene data show CDR1 as SGHTA and CDR2 as FQGNSA. Trimming removed 3 bases from V and 9 bases from J, with 9 bases in between. The CDR3 is made up of 12 amino acids. In nucleotides, the CDR3 is TGTGCCAGCAGCTTGGGGGGTGGCATTCAGTACTTC. Protein product: CASSLGGGIQYF.

The V and J genes are TRBV6-5 and TRBJ1-6; no clear D. Per germline, CDR1 MNHEY and CDR2 SVGAGI. There are 15 residues in the CDR3. Trimming removed 7 bases at V and 0 bases at J, with 10 bases between. The CDR3 spells CASMIGSSYNSPLHF. The CDR3 coding sequence is TGTGCCAGCATGATAGGGAGCTCCTATAATTCACCCCTCCACTTT.

This clonotype has a count of ten or more. The rearrangement uses TRBV12-3 or TRBV12-4 and TRBJ2-3; tentative D call: TRBD2 (6 bases). The CDR3 length is 12 residues. Trimming cost V 10 bases and J 7 bases, with 15 bases left between them. In DNA form, the CDR3 reads TGTGCCACATGGGAGGCACGGAATACGCAGTATTTT. Amino acids: CATWEARNTQYF.

This clonotype has ten or more counts. The chain recombines TRBV6-5 with TRBJ2-3, with D possibly being TRBD2 (6 bases). The CDR3 has 14 amino acids. The V gene's germline CDR1 is MNHEY and CDR2 SVGAGI. Trimming pared 5 bases from V and 3 bases from J, leaving 12 bases between. CDR3 sequence reads: CASSRSTRTDTQYF. For the CDR3, the DNA is TGTGCCAGCAGTCGTTCGACTAGGACAGATACGCAGTATTTT.

This clonotype has a handful of counts. The chain combines TRBV25-1 with TRBJ2-3; 7 bases map to TRBD2. Per germline, CDR1 MGHDK and CDR2 SYGVNS. The J segment lost 0 bases and the V segment lost 4 bases, leaving 1 base of the junction unmatched. This CDR3 spans 14 amino acids. The CDR3 protein is CASSGGSSTDTQYF. The DNA of the CDR3 is TGTGCCAGCAGTGGCGGGAGTAGCACAGATACGCAGTATTTT.